This T cell receptor (gamma chain) was sequenced in a study of human gamma delta and Vdelta1 T cells. The CDR3 runs to 14 residues. TCRdb reprocessed the PCR reads using CATT. The repertoire holds just over 600 gamma-chain clones, with roughly 15% as singletons. This chain uses TRGV10 with TRGJP2. TRGV10 is an open reading frame, and its role is uncertain. The receptor was derived from a human donor in good health. The sequenced sample was Vdelta1 gamma-delta T cells from blood. The CDR3 spells CAGVWGGSDWIKTF. The DNA for the CDR3 is TGTGCAGGAGTCTGGGGCGGTAGTGATTGGATCAAGACGTTT.